This T cell receptor (beta chain) was sequenced in a study of cytotoxic CD8 clonotypes in ibrutinib-treated CLL (dated by TCRdb to about 2021). At the level of the whole study: In this cohort, 15 patients were treatment-naive and about a dozen were relapsed/refractory, while some 18 had unmutated IGHV. Partial responses were observed in about 25 patients and complete responses in 2; after a median follow-up of around 68 months, remission was maintained in around 14 patients and progression was observed in about twelve. Response samples were taken after a median of 12 months on treatment, ranging from roughly 6 to 36 months. On average, each sample yielded 270,000 or so productive templates and about 94,000 productive rearrangements. Of the roughly 90 people in the trial, around 24 had longitudinal samples available. Cryopreserved peripheral blood mononuclear cells were collected before treatment, at response, and at either disease progression or sustained remission. Every remission and progressive disease sample was obtained while ibrutinib was still being received by the patients.

The sample's time point, from its label and the paper: approximately 25 months on ibrutinib. For TCR beta library preparation, approximately 2 micrograms of genomic DNA were extracted from the cryopreserved PBMCs. Longitudinal blood samples from CLL patients on ibrutinib monotherapy were analyzed using high-throughput TCR beta sequencing. The patients were enrolled in a single-center, open-label phase 2 trial of ibrutinib monotherapy. From a lookup of the germline V gene (reference sequence), CDR1 and CDR2 are MNHNY and SVGAGI. At the junction V is shortened by 6 bases and J by 5 bases; bases outside the gene matches: 10. The CDR3 covers 15 residues, taking in both the cysteine and the phenylalanine. Of all the DNA, just the CDR3 is kept, 45 bases in frame from base 1. Results the study describes overall, beyond this receptor: Clonality increased at ibrutinib response, stayed stable in sustained remission, and fell back toward baseline at progression. Public clonotypes were found to be uncommon and were observed to contract or remain stable during treatment; the increase in clonality was shown to reflect expansion of private clonotypes at ibrutinib response. Baseline clonality exceeded that of age-matched healthy donors and correlated strongly with circulating CD8+ T-cell counts. Sampling times were not matched between patients in sustained remission and patients whose disease was progressing, and lymph node repertoires were not examined.

A MiSeq instrument was used for deep resolution sequencing, which targeted depths ranging from 1 in 1 million up to 1 in 200,000 T cells, with coverage averaging 10x for each clonotype. The immunoSEQ hsTCRB Kit was used to generate the TCR beta libraries. In the source study's methods: Data were analyzed with ImmunoSEQ Data Assistant and ImmunoSEQ Analyzer, with V, D and J genes assigned per IMGT definitions. Clonality, with values ranging from 0 to 1, was calculated as one minus the normalized Shannon entropy of productive rearrangement frequencies. Only overrepresented clonotypes making up at least 0.05% of the repertoire of each patient were included in the public clonotype analysis. Roughly 13 repertoires from age-matched healthy donors, obtained from immuneACCESS, served as clonality controls. The table was pulled from immuneACCESS by TCRdb, which kept in-frame rearrangements only. Such tables lose some clones; where checked, under half of the loss comes from unresolved V genes, and the rest has no known cause. V and J calls plus clone size are reproduced from that table; the DNA served to infer D and trimming. This sample holds more than 110,000 clones; about 76% were observed only once. The ten largest make up about 4.7% of the sample.

To note about this clone: Its antigen remains unidentified. No qualities accompany the bases; no much larger clone lies one base away.

The chain links TRBV6-6 with TRBJ2-5, and 9 bases in between align with TRBD1. The sequence was collected from a human donor with chronic lymphocytic leukemia. The sample was PBMCs, taken after 24 months of ibrutinib treatment. The sequenced DNA is TGTGCCAGCAGCCCAGGGGACAGGGAGCGGGAGACCCAGTACTTC. Translated, this gives CASSPGDRERETQYF.